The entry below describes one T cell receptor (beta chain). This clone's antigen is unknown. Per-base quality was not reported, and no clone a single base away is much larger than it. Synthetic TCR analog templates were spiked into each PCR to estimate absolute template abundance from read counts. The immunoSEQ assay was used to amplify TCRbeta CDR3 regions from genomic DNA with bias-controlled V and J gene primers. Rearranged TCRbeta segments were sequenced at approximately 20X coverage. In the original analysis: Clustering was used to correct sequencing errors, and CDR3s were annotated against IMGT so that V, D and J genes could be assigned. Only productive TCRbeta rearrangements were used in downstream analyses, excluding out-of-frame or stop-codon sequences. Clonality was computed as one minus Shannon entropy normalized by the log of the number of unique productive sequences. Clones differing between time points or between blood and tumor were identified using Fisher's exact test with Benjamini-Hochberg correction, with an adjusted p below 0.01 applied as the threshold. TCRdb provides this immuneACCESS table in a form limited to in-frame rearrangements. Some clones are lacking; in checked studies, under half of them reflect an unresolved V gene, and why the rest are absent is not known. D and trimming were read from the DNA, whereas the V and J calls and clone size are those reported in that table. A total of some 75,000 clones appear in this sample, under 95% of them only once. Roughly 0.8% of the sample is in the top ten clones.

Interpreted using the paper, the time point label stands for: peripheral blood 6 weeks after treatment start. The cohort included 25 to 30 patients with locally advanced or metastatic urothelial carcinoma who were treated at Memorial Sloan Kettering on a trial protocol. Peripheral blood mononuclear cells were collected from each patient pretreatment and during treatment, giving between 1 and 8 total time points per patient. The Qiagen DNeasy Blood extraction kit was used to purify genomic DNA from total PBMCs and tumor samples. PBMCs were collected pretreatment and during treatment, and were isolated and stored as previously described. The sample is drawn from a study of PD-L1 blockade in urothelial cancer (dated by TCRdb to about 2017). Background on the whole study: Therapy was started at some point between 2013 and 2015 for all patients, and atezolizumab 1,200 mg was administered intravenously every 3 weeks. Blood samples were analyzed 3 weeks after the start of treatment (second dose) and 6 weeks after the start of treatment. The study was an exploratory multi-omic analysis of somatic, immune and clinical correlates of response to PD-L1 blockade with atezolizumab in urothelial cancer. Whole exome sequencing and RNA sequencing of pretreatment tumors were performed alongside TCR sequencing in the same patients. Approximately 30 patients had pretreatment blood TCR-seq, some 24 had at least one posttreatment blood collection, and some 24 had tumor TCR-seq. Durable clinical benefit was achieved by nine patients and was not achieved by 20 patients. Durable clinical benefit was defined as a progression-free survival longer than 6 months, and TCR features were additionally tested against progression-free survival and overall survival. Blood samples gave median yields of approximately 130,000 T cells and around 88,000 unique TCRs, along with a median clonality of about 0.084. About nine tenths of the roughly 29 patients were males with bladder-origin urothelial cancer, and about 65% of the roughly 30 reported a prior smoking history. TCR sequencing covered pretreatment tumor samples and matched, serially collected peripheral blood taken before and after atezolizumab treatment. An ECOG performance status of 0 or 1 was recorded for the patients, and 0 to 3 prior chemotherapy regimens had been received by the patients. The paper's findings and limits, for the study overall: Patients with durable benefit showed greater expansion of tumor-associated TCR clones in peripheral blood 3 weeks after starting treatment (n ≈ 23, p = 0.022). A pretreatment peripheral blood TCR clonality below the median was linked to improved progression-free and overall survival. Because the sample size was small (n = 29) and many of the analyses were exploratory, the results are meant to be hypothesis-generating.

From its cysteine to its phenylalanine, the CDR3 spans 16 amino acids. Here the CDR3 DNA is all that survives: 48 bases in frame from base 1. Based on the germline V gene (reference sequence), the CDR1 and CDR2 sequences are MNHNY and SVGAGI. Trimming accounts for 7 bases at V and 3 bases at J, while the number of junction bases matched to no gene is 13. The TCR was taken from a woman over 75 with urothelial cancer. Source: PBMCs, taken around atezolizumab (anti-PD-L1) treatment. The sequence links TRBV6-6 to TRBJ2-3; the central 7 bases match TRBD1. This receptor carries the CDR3 CASNPNKGQTTDTQYF. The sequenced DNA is TGTGCCAGCAACCCGAATAAGGGACAGACTACAGATACGCAGTATTTT.